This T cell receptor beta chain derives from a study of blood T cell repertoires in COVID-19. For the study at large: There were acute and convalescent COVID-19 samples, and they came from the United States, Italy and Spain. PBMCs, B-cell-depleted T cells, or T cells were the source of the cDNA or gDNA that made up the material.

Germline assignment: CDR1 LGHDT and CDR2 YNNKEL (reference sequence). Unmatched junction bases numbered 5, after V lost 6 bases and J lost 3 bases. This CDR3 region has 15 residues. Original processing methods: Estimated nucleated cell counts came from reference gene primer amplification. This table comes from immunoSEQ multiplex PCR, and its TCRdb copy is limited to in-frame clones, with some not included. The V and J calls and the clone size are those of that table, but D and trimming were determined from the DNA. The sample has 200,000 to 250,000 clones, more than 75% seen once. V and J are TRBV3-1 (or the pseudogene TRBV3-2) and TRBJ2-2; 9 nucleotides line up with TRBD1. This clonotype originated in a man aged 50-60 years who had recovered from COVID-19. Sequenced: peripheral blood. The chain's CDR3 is CASSIWDRDTGELFF. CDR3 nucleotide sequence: TGTGCCAGCAGTATTTGGGACAGGGACACCGGGGAGCTGTTTTTT.